The clone carrying this T cell receptor beta chain showed up just a few times. Per the original data handling: Amplified reference gene primers provided the basis for estimating nucleated cell counts. Repertoires were generated with immunoSEQ multiplex PCR, while TCRdb's copy carries only in-frame clones and drops some. That table gives V, J and clone size, and the DNA gave D and trimming. The sample has 220,000 or so clones, around 81% seen once. Trimming removed 3 bases from V and 6 bases from J; junction bases left unmatched: 4. Germline V gene sequence: CDR1 SGHDT, CDR2 YYEEEE. This CDR3 comprises 15 residues. The sample belongs to a study of blood T cell repertoires in COVID-19. Background on the study: PBMCs, B-cell-depleted T cells, or T cells provided the cDNA or gDNA that made up the material.

V usage is TRBV5-6 and J usage is TRBJ2-1, with 12 bases that match TRBD2. Material: peripheral blood. The receptor's source is a woman aged 70-85 years with acute or convalescent COVID-19. The CDR3 is CASSSTSGRSNEQFF. CDR3 bases: TGTGCCAGCAGCTCCACTAGCGGGAGGTCCAATGAGCAGTTCTTC. Full variable domain (rest looked up from reference TRBV5-6 and TRBJ2-1): DAGVTQSPTHLIKTRGQQVTLRCSPKSGHDTVSWYQQALGQGPQFIFQYYEEEERQRGNFPDRFSGHQFPNYSSELNVNALLLGDSALYLCASSSTSGRSNEQFFGPGTRLTVL.